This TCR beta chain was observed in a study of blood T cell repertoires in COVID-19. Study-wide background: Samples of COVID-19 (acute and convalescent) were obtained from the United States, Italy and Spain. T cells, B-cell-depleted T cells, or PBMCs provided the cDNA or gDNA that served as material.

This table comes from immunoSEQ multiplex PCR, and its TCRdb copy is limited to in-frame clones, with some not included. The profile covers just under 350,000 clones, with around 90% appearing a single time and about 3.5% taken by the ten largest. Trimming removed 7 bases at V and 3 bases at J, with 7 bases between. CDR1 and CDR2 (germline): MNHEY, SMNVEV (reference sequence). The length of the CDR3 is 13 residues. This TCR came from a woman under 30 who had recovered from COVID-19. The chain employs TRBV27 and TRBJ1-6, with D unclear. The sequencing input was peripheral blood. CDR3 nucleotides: TGTGCCAGCAAATCAAACTATAATTCACCCCTCCACTTT. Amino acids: CASKSNYNSPLHF.